These T cell receptor beta chains were read from a single sample in a study of cytomegalovirus exposure and HLA in healthy donors. Clones were read by immunoSEQ multiplex PCR, and TCRdb kept only the in-frame ones, dropping some. This sample carries 95,000 to 150,000 clones, around 66% of them seen once, and the ten largest clones take under 9%. Sequences were obtained from PBMCs. The receptors derive from a woman aged 40 to 49 in good health and CMV-seropositive. The CDR3 runs from the conserved cysteine through the conserved F or W. A D gene is named only where the DNA matches it firmly. The size field is filled for only some rows; it gives once, few, many or a size class.

TRBD1 | few | TRBJ1-6 | TRBV10-3 | TGTGCCATCAGTGAGTCGACCGGACAGGGTAATCCCCTCCACTTT | CAISESTGQGNPLHF
- | few | TRBJ1-1 | TRBV15 | TGTGCCACCAGCGGCTTACCTTTT | CATSGLPF
- | - | TRBJ1-2 | TRBV2 | TGTGCCAGCAGCGGCAGCGCGGTTTATGGTGGCTACACCTTC | CASSGSAVYGGYTF
- | - | TRBJ2-5 | TRBV4-1 | TGCGCCAGCAGCCAGCATGAGAACCAAGAGACCCAGTACTTC | CASSQHENQETQYF
TRBD2 | - | TRBJ2-1 | TRBV2 | TGTGCCAGCAAAGAGACTAGCGACTACAATGAGCAGTTCTTC | CASKETSDYNEQFF
- | - | TRBJ2-7 | TRBV6-5 | TGTGCCAGCATGAAGGAGTATTCCTACGAGCAGTACTTC | CASMKEYSYEQYF
- | - | TRBJ2-2 | TRBV19 | TGTGCCAGTAGTATGCGCCTTTTAAACACCGGGGAGCTGTTTTTT | CASSMRLLNTGELFF
TRBD1 | few | TRBJ2-5 | TRBV29-1 | TGCAGCGTTGAGACAGGGGGGGAGACCCAGTACTTC | CSVETGGETQYF
- | once | TRBJ1-6 | TRBV19 | TGTGCCAGTAGCGTACAGGGATCGTGGTCACCCCTCCACTTT | CASSVQGSWSPLHF
TRBD2 | - | TRBJ2-7 | TRBV6-1 | TGTGCCAGCAGTGGTAGCGGGAGGGGTCGGGAGCAGTACTTC | CASSGSGRGREQYF
TRBD1 | - | TRBJ1-2 | TRBV28 | TGTGCCAGCAGTCCAGGGGGCCAGGACGAGAAAGGCTACACCTTC | CASSPGGQDEKGYTF
TRBD2 | - | TRBJ2-7 | TRBV11-3 | TGTGCCAGCAGCCCAACCGGACTAGCGGGGGGTAGATACGAGCAGTACTTC | CASSPTGLAGGRYEQYF
TRBD2 | - | TRBJ2-1 | TRBV2 | TGTGCCAGCAGGGAGGGACTAGAGGGCCACAATGAGCAGTTCTTC | CASREGLEGHNEQFF